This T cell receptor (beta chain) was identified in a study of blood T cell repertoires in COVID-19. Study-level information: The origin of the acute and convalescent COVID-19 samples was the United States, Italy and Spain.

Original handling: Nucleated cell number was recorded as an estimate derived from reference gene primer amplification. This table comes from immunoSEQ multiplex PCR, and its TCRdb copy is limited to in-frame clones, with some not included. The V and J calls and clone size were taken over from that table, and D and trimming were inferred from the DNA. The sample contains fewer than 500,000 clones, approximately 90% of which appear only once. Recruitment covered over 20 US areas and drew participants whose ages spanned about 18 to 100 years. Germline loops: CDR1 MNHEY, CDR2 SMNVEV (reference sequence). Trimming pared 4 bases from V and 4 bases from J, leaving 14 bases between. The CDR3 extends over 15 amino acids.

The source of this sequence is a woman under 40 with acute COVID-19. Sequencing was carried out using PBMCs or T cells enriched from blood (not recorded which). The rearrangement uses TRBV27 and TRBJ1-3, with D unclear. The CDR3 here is CASSSRLGAGNTIYF. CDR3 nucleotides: TGTGCCAGCAGTTCAAGGCTTGGAGCGGGAAACACCATATATTTT.